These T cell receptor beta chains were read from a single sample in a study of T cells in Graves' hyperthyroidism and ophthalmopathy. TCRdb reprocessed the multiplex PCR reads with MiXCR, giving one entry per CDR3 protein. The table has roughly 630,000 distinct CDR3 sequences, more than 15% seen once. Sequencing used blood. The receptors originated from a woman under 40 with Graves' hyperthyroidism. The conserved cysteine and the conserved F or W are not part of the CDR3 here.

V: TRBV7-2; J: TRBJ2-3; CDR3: ASSLFAGSSTDTQY
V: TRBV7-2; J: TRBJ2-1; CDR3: ASSLWTGRANEQF
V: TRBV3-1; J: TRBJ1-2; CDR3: ASSHFSRGTVQPHGYT
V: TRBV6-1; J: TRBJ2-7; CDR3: ASKIGQGAYEQY
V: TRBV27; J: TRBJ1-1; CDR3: ASSPIPGVNTEAF
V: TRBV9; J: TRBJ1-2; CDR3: ASSEAGTGYGYT
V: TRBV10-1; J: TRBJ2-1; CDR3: ASGTGGPNEQF
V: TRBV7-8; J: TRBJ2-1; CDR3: ASSSTPGADEQF
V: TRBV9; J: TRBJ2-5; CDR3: ASSVGQEPPAETQY
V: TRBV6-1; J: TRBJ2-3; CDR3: ASSYLGANTDTQY
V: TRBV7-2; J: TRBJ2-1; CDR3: ASSTSGRAYNEQF
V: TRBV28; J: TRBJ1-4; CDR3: ASSQRGKSNEKLF
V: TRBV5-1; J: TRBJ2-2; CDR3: ASSLGLENTGELF
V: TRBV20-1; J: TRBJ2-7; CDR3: SARVLTSYEQY
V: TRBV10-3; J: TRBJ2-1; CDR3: AISESTVGGYNEQF
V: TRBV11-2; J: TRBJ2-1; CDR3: ASSLNRHGRNEQF
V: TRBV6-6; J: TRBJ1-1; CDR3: ASSYSVGIPTEAF
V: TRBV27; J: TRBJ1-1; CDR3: ASGDLNTEAF
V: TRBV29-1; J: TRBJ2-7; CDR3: SVAPGREQY
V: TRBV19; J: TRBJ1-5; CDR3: ASSGGIRRTDSNQPQH
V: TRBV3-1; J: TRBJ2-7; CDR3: ASSQDALAGAQQY
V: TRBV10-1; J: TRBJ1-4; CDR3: ASSESRGGFEKLF
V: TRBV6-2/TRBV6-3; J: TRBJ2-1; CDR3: ASSYATGTNNYNEQF
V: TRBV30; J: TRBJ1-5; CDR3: AWDTGLYSNQPQH
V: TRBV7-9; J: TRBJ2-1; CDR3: ASSILALSYNEQF
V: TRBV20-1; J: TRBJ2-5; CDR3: SADRGVETQY
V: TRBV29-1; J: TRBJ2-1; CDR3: SVGGSEQF
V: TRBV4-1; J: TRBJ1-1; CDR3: ASSRVGGPTEAF
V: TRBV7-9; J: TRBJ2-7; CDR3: ASSSTGTGQY
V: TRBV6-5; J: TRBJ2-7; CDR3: ASSYSTSGEGEQY
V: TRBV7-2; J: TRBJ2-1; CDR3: ASRRQGPYNEQF
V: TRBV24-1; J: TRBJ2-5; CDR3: ATSDSVTGFRETRY
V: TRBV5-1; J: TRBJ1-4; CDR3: ASSFHRVEGNEKLF
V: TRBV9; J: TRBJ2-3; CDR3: ASSGGTGGGADTQY
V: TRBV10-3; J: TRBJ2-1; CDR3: AISGWQGIDEQF